This TCR beta chain originates from a study of shared clonotypes between healthy human individuals. Study information: Each donor had three CD4 naive, three CD4 memory, two CD8 naive and one CD8 memory plate. Study-level findings and limits: Donors were few, which limited the genetic and exposure-history diversity represented. Sampling was confined to blood; repertoires within tissues likely differ.

Note on this clone: Its antigen is as yet unknown.

Sequencing was performed with immunoSEQ multiplex PCR; in TCRdb, only in-frame clones are kept and a portion is missing. The repertoire holds 1.6 million or so clones, with more than 95% as singletons. From CD4+ cells came CD45RA+ naive and CD45RA-negative memory subsets. The CDR3 contains 14 residues. Per the germline V gene, CDR1 is LGHNT and CDR2 is FRNRAP. V dropped 5 bases and J dropped 7 bases, with 18 bases sitting between them. The sample consisted of naive CD4+ T cells sorted from blood. Specified subset: CD45RA+ positively selected. This receptor was identified in a man aged 25 to 45 in good health. The chain is built from TRBV12-5 and TRBJ2-7, with D unclear. CDR3 in amino acids: CASGVKAQSEEQYF. CDR3 in DNA: TGTGCTAGTGGTGTAAAGGCTCAATCGGAGGAGCAGTACTTC.